These 7 T cell receptor beta chains were sequenced from one sample in a study of blood T cell repertoires in COVID-19. Using immunoSEQ multiplex PCR, the repertoire was profiled, and TCRdb retains in-frame clones only, with some absent. The sample includes more than 95,000 clones, around 80% of them seen just once. The material sequenced was peripheral blood. These receptors were collected from a woman of 80 years or more with acute or convalescent COVID-19.

This chain uses TRBV2 with TRBJ1-2; unclear D gene. V was cut by 4 bases and J by 8 bases, with 11 bases left in between. CDR3 length: 12 amino acids. In germline, CDR1 is SNHLY, CDR2 FYNNEI. The CDR3 DNA sequence: TGTGCCAGCAGTGTCAGTCTCGCAGGCTACACCTTC. Translated, it gives CASSVSLAGYTF.

This clone appeared a few times. The V call is TRBV7-2, the J call TRBJ1-4, with unresolved D. Deletions cut 5 bases from V and 0 bases from J, with 7 bases between. The CDR3 extends over 14 amino acids. Germline CDR1 and CDR2: SGHTA and FQGNSA. The DNA for the CDR3 is TGTGCCAGCAGCCCACAGACAACTAATGAAAAACTGTTTTTT. Amino acids: CASSPQTTNEKLFF.

In regard to this clone: At the DNA level, this CDR3 is encoded by other sequences in the same sample as well. The rearrangement links TRBV25-1 to TRBJ2-1; tentatively, D is TRBD1 (5 bases). Trimming left V 5 bases short and J 7 bases short, with 6 bases between. Germline-derived CDR1 and CDR2 are MGHDK and SYGVNS. The CDR3 contains 11 residues. The CDR3, as DNA: TGTGCCAGCAGTAGGGGTAATGAGCAGTTCTTC. Amino acids: CASSRGNEQFF.

The V gene is TRBV5-1, the J gene TRBJ2-1; a weak D match, TRBD2 (5 bases). This CDR3 has 15 amino acids. Germline CDR1 and CDR2: SGHRS and YFSETQ. Trimming took 0 bases from V and 6 from J, leaving 13 bases between them. CDR3 region: CASSLEGSRGNEQFF. As DNA, the CDR3 is TGCGCCAGCAGCTTGGAGGGATCACGGGGCAATGAGCAGTTCTTC.

V usage is TRBV2 and J usage is TRBJ2-7, with TRBD1 identical over 8 bases. The V and J ends lost 6 bases and 4 bases, in that order; junction bases with no gene match: 5. This CDR3 contains 13 residues. The germline V gene has CDR1 SNHLY and CDR2 FYNNEI. Written as DNA, the CDR3 is TGTGCCAGCAGCGGACAGGGAGGTTACGAGCAGTACTTC. Translated: CASSGQGGYEQYF.

This chain joins TRBV5-5 and TRBJ1-5, with TRBD1 identical over 10 bases. The V and J ends lost 4 bases and 4 bases, in that order; junction bases with no gene match: 5. CDR1 is SGHKS and CDR2 is YYEKEE in the germline V gene (reference sequence). The CDR3 covers 15 residues. This CDR3 is CASSDRGLWNQPQHF. In DNA form, the CDR3 reads TGTGCCAGCAGCGACAGGGGGCTGTGGAATCAGCCCCAGCATTTT.

About this clone itself: The same CDR3 can be traced to other DNA sequences in this sample. This rearrangement joins TRBV5-1 to TRBJ2-5, with TRBD2 matching over 9 bases. Trimming removed 0 bases from V and 0 bases from J; junction bases left unmatched: 3. The CDR3 is made up of 16 amino acids. Germline CDR1 SGHRS, CDR2 YFSETQ. CDR3 coding DNA: TGCGCCAGCAGCTTGGGTAGCGGGAGTTACCAAGAGACCCAGTACTTC. Translating it yields CASSLGSGSYQETQYF.